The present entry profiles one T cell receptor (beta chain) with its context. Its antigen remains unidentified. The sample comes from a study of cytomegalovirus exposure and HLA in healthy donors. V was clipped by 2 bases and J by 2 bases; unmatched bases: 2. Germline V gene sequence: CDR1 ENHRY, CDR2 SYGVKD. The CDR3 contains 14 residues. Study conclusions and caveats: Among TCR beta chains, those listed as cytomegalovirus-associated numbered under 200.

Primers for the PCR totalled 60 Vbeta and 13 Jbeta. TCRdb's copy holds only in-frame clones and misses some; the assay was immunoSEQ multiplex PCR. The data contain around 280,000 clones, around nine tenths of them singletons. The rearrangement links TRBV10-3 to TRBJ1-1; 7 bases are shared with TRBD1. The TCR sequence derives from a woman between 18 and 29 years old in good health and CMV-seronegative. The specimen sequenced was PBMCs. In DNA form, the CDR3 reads TGTGCCATCAGTGAGGGACAGGCCAACACTGAAGCTTTCTTT. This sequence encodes CAISEGQANTEAFF.